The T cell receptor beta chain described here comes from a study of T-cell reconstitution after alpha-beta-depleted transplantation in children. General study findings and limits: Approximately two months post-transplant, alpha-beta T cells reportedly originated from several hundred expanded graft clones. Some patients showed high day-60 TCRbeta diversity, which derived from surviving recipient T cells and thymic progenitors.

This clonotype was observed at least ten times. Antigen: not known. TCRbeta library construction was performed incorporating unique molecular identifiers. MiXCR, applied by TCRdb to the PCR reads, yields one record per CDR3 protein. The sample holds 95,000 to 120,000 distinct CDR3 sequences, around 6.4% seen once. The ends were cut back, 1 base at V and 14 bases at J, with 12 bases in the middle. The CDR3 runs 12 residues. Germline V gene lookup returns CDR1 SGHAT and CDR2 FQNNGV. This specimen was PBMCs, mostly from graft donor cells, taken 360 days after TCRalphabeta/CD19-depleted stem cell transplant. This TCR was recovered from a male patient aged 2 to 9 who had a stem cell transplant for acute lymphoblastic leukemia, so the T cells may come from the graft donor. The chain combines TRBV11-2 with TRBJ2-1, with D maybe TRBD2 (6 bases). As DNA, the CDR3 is TGTGCCAGCAGCTTAGGTCCGGGGGTAGAGTTCTTC. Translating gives CASSLGPGVEFF.